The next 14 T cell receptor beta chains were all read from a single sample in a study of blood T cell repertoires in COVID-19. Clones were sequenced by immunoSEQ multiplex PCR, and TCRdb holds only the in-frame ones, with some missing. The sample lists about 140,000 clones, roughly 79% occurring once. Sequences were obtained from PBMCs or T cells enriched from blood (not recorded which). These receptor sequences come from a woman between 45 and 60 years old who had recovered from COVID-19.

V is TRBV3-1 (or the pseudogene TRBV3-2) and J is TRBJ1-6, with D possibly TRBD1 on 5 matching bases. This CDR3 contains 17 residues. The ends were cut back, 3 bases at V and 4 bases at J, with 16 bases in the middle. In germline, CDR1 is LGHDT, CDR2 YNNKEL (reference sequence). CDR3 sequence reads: CASSHLRVTGYNSPLHF. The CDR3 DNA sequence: TGTGCCAGCAGCCATCTCCGGGTAACAGGTTATAATTCACCCCTCCACTTT.

DNA for the CDR3: TGTGCCAGCTCCCGGGACTGGAGGGGCTACACCTTC. Translating gives CASSRDWRGYTF. The V and J genes are TRBV11-2 and TRBJ1-2; D might be TRBD1 (5 bases). The V and J ends lost 8 bases and 8 bases respectively, with 15 bases between them. The germline CDR1 and CDR2 sequences are SGHAT and FQNNGV. The CDR3 sequence is 12 residues long.

This chain's CDR3 is CASSLKPATGVLSYEQYF. The CDR3 nucleotides are TGTGCCAGCAGCTTAAAACCGGCGACAGGAGTCCTATCCTACGAGCAGTACTTC. The V call is TRBV7-3, the J call TRBJ2-7, with D tentatively TRBD1 (6 bases). V was cut by 1 base and J by 1 base, with 20 bases left in between. Germline V CDR1 and CDR2: SGHTA, FQGTGA. The CDR3 length is 18 residues. Full variable domain (outside the CDR3, taken from reference TRBV7-3 and TRBJ2-7): GAGVSQTPSNKVTEKGKYVELRCDPISGHTALYWYRQSLGQGPEFLIYFQGTGAADDSGLPNDRFFAVRPEGSVSTLKIQRTERGDSAVYLCASSLKPATGVLSYEQYFGPGTRLTVT.

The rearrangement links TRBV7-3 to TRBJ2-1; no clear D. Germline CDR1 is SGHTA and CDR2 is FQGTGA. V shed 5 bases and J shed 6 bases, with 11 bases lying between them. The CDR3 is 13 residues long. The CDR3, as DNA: TGTGCCAGCAGCCAAACGTCGGGCAATGAGCAGTTCTTC. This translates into CASSQTSGNEQFF.

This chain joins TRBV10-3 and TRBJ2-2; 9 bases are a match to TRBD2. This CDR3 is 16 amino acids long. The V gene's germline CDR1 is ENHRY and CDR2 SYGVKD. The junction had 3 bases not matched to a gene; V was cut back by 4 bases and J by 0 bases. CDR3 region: CAISGLAETNTGELFF. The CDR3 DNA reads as TGTGCCATCAGTGGACTAGCGGAGACGAACACCGGGGAGCTGTTTTTT.

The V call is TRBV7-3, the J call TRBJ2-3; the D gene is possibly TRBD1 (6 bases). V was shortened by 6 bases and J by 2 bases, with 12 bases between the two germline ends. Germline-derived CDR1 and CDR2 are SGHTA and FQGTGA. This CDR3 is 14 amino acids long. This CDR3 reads CASRYRDPTDTQYF. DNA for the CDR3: TGTGCCAGCAGATACAGGGACCCCACAGATACGCAGTATTTT.

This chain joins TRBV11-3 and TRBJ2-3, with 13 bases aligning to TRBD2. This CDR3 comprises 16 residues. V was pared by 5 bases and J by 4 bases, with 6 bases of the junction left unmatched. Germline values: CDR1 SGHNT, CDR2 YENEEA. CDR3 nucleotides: TGTGCCAGCAGCCTTGGACTAGCGGGAGACTCAGATACGCAGTATTTT. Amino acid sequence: CASSLGLAGDSDTQYF.

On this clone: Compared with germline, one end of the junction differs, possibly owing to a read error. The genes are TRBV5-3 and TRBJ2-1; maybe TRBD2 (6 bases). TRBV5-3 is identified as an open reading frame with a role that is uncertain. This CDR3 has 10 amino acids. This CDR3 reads CARRSDREIF. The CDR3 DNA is TGTGCCAGAAGGTCGGACCGGGAGATCTTC.

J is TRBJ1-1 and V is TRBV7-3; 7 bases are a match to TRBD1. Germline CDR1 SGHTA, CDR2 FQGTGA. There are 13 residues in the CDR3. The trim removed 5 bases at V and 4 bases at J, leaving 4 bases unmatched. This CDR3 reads CASSPGGGTEAFF. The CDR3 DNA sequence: TGTGCCAGCAGCCCAGGGGGAGGCACTGAAGCTTTCTTT.

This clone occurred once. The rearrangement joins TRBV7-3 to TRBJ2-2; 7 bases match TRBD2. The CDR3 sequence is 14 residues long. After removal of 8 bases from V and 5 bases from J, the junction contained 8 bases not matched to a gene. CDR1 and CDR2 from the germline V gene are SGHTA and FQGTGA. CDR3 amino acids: CASRIREGTGELFF. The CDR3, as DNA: TGTGCCAGCCGGATCAGGGAGGGGACCGGGGAGCTGTTTTTT.

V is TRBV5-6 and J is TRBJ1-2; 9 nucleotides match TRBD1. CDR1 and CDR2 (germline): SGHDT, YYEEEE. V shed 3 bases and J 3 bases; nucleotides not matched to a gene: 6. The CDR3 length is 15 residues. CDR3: CASSWGTGGDYGYTF. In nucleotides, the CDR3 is TGTGCCAGCAGCTGGGGAACAGGGGGCGACTATGGCTACACCTTC.

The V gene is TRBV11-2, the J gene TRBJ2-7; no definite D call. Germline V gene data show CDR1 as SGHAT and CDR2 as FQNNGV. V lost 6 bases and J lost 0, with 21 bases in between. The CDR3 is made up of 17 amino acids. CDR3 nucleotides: TGTGCCAGCAGTCTCATTTACGACGAGACTGGCTCCTACGAGCAGTACTTC. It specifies CASSLIYDETGSYEQYF.

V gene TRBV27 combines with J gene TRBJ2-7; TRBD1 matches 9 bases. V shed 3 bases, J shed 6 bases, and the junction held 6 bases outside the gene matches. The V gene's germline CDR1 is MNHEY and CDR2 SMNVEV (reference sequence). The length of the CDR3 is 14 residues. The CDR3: CASSFGTGSAEQYF. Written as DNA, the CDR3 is TGTGCCAGCAGTTTTGGGACAGGGTCCGCCGAGCAGTACTTC.

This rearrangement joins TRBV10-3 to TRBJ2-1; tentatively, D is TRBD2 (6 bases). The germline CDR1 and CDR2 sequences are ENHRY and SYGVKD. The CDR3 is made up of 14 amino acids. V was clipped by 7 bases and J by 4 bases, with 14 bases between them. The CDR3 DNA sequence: TGTGCCATCAACACCGGGACTGGATACAATGAGCAGTTCTTC. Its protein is CAINTGTGYNEQFF.